This TCR beta chain emerged from a study of immune heterogeneity within non-small cell lung tumors. Regarding the study as a whole: Recurrence of identical dominant CDR3 beta clonotypes was observed across tumor sites within a patient, alongside site-unique high-frequency clones. Between one patient and another, high-frequency T-cell receptor beta clonotypes were largely distinct.

Using 32 V and 13 J primers, multiplex PCR amplified TCR beta CDR3. TCRdb reprocessed the multiplex PCR reads with MiXCR, giving one entry per CDR3 protein. The repertoire consists of about 34,000 distinct CDR3 sequences, with about 29% occurring once and the leading ten covering around 3.9%. Bulk tumor genomic DNA constituted the template, at 550 to 750 ng per sample. Biopsies that were spaced far apart were taken, several per primary tumor, during surgery. Patients underwent curative surgery for untreated, newly diagnosed non-small cell lung cancer. By sample share, this clonotype is medium-sized. Its specificity is unknown. Germline lookup yields CDR1 MNHNS and CDR2 SASEGT. The CDR3 totals 13 residues. The V and J ends lost 8 bases and 2 bases respectively, with 12 bases between them.

Sequencing input: lung tumor tissue. This clonotype was sampled from a man aged 40-49 years with non-small cell lung cancer. The chain carries TRBV6-1 and TRBJ1-2, with D unclear. This chain's CDR3 is CASGAPGNYGYTF. The CDR3 nucleotides are TGTGCCAGCGGAGCACCGGGGAACTATGGCTACACCTTC.